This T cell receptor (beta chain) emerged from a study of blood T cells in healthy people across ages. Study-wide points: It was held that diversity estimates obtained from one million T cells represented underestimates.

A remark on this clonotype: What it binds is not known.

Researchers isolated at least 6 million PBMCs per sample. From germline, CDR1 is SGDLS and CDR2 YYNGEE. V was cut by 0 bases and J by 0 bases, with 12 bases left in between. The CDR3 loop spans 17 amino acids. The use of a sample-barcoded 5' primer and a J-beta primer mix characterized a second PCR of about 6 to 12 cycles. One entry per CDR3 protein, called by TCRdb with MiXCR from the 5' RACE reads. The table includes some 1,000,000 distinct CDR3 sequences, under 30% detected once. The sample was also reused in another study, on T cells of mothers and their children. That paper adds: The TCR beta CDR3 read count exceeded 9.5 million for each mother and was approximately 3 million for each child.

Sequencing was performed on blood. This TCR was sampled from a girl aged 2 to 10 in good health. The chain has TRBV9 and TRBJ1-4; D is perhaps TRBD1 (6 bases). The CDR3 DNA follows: TGTGCCAGCAGCGTAGATACCGGACAGACAACTAATGAAAAACTGTTTTTT. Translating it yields CASSVDTGQTTNEKLFF.